These 15 T cell receptor beta chains came from one sample sequenced in a study of identical twins. Each CDR3 protein is one row after TCRdb ran MiXCR on the 5' RACE reads. The sample consists of about 190,000 distinct CDR3 sequences, about a sixth of them appearing once. The same sample was also used in a study of T cells expressing NK-cell markers.

Sequenced input: CD8+ T cells sorted from blood. Source of these receptors: a woman under 30 in good health.

The rearrangement joins TRBV3-1 to TRBJ2-3; D is uncertain. Germline loops: CDR1 LGHDT, CDR2 YNNKEL (reference sequence). This CDR3 is 16 amino acids long. Trimming stripped 0 bases from V and 2 bases from J, with 12 bases between. CDR3 amino acids: CASSQDPYGLTDTQYF. Written as DNA, the CDR3 is TGTGCCAGCAGCCAAGACCCTTACGGGCTCACAGATACGCAGTATTTT.

The sample holds a few counts of this clonotype. The CDR3 DNA sequence: TGCAGCGGGGCTTCCCCTACCTACGAGCAGTACTTC. Translating it yields CSGASPTYEQYF. The V call is TRBV29-1, the J call TRBJ2-7; D gene ambiguous. Trimming removed 7 bases at V and 2 bases at J, with 12 bases between. The CDR3 is 12 amino acids. The germline gives CDR1 SQVTM, CDR2 ANQGSEA.

This sequence joins TRBV4-3 and TRBJ2-5; 9 bases match TRBD2. CDR3 length: 13 amino acids. CDR1 is LGHNA, CDR2 YSLEER, per germline. V trimming: 5 bases; J trimming: 5 bases; junction bases outside the gene matches: 3. The CDR3 DNA sequence: TGCGCCAGCAGCGCCGGGACTAGCGAGACCCAGTACTTC. It encodes CASSAGTSETQYF.

This chain joins TRBV15 and TRBJ1-1, with 10 bases matching TRBD1. The V gene end was trimmed by 5 bases and the J gene end by 11 bases; junction bases not matched to a gene: 2. The CDR3 sequence is 11 residues long. CDR1 and CDR2 (germline): LNHNV, YYDKDF (reference sequence). CDR3 protein: CATSWGQGAFF. The CDR3 DNA follows: TGTGCCACCAGCTGGGGACAGGGGGCTTTCTTT. The variable domain in full, completed from reference TRBV15 and TRBJ1-1, reads DAMVIQNPRYQVTQFGKPVTLSCSQTLNHNVMYWYQQKSSQAPKLLFHYYDKDFNNEADTPDNFQSRRPNTSFCFLDIRSPGLGDTAMYLCATSWGQGAFFGQGTRLTVV.

This CDR3 reads CASSSTRPARGTEAFF. CDR3 coding DNA: TGTGCCAGCAGCTCAACTCGACCCGCGAGGGGCACTGAAGCTTTCTTT. This chain joins TRBV5-5 and TRBJ1-1; D is possibly TRBD1 (5 bases). The CDR3 is 16 amino acids. CDR1 and CDR2 from the germline V gene are SGHKS and YYEKEE (reference sequence). The V and J ends lost 3 bases and 4 bases respectively, with 19 bases between them.

This clonotype was observed at least ten times. This chain links TRBV4-3 with TRBJ2-7; D unresolved. CDR3 length: 15 amino acids. V shed 0 bases and J shed 1 base, with 10 bases lying between them. Looked up from germline, CDR1 is LGHNA and CDR2 is YSLEER. The CDR3 DNA follows: TGCGCCAGCAGCCAAGATCGTCACGGTTCCTACGAGCAGTACTTC. This gives the protein CASSQDRHGSYEQYF.

This clonotype was picked up a small number of times. The chain links TRBV11-2 to TRBJ2-1, with D unresolved. Germline V gives CDR1 SGHAT, CDR2 FQNNGV. Deletions cut 4 bases from V and 5 bases from J, with 12 bases between. CDR3 length equals 14 residues. DNA for the CDR3: TGTGCCAGCAGCTCTTTCCTAGAAAACAATGAGCAGTTCTTC. Translating it yields CASSSFLENNEQFF. Combining the CDR3 with reference TRBV11-2 and TRBJ2-1 gives the whole variable domain EAGVAQSPRYKIIEKRQSVAFWCNPISGHATLYWYQQILGQGPKLLIQFQNNGVVDDSQLPKDRFSAERLKGVDSTLKIQPAKLEDSAVYLCASSSFLENNEQFFGPGTRLTVL.

The chain recombines TRBV20-1 with TRBJ2-7; the match to TRBD1 covers 8 bases. V lost 4 bases, J lost 0 bases, and 5 bases stayed unmatched. Germline CDR1 reads DFQATT; CDR2 reads SNEGSKA (reference sequence). The CDR3 spans 14 residues. The CDR3 sequence: CSATGQESSYEQYF. The CDR3 bases are TGCAGTGCTACGGGACAGGAAAGCTCCTACGAGCAGTACTTC.

The V gene is TRBV6-5, the J gene TRBJ1-2; 9 bases are a match to TRBD1. The CDR3 is made up of 15 amino acids. Germline lookup yields CDR1 MNHEY and CDR2 SVGAGI. V shed 2 bases, J shed 7 bases, and the junction held 8 bases outside the gene matches. The CDR3 region is CASSYLVTGGGGYTF. In nucleotides, the CDR3 is TGTGCCAGCAGTTACCTAGTAACAGGGGGCGGTGGCTACACCTTC.

This clonotype was detected only a few times. Here the CDR3 DNA reads TGCAGTGCTAGAGATCTGGTGGGTAAGACTGACGAGCAGTACTTC. Protein: CSARDLVGKTDEQYF. V and J are TRBV20-1 and TRBJ2-7; D uncertain. This CDR3 has 15 residues. Germline V gives CDR1 DFQATT, CDR2 SNEGSKA (reference sequence). V lost 0 bases, J lost 5 bases, and 17 bases lay in between.

Only a few counts were recorded for this clonotype. The chain joins TRBV6-1 to TRBJ2-5; D may correspond to TRBD1 or TRBD2 (5 bases each). This CDR3 is built from 14 residues. Trimming removed 6 bases from V and 5 bases from J, with 16 bases in between. CDR1 MNHNS and CDR2 SASEGT come from the germline V gene. In nucleotides, the CDR3 is TGTGCCAGCAGCCTGAGGGTTTGGGGGGAGACCCAGTACTTC. Translated: CASSLRVWGETQYF.

The chain employs TRBV29-1 and TRBJ2-5; the match to TRBD2 covers 9 bases. Germline V CDR1 and CDR2: SQVTM, ANQGSEA. The CDR3 spans 17 residues. Trimming at V came to 3 bases and at J to 3 bases, leaving 14 bases not matched to a gene. The CDR3 DNA sequence: TGCAGCGTTGATTCGTGGTGGGGGACTAGCCGAAAAGAGACCCAGTACTTC. It translates to CSVDSWWGTSRKETQYF.

This clonotype was picked up many times. The chain joins TRBV25-1 to TRBJ2-7; D remains unclear. Trimming took 4 bases from V and 6 from J, leaving 4 bases between them. Germline V gives CDR1 MGHDK, CDR2 SYGVNS. The CDR3 length is 10 residues. The CDR3 DNA sequence: TGTGCCAGCAGTGCAGGCGAGCAGTACTTC. Protein product: CASSAGEQYF.

Regarding this clonotype: A read error may account for a junction end that differs from germline. J is TRBJ2-1 and V is TRBV12-3 or TRBV12-4, with 11 bases fitting TRBD1. The CDR3 has 12 amino acids. The CDR3 region is CASSLNRDRGIF. CDR3 in DNA: TGTGCCAGCAGTTTAAATAGGGACAGGGGGATCTTC.

At least ten counts were recorded for this clonotype. The V gene is TRBV20-1, the J gene TRBJ2-2, with D possibly being TRBD1 (5 bases). There are 16 residues in the CDR3. V lost 1 base and J lost 6, with 18 bases in between. Germline CDR1 DFQATT, CDR2 SNEGSKA (reference sequence). CDR3 residues: CSARALSPGKPGELFF. The CDR3 region has the DNA TGCAGTGCTAGAGCGTTATCCCCAGGGAAACCCGGGGAGCTGTTTTTT.